The clone carrying this T cell receptor beta chain was seen more than once but under ten times. This sample is drawn from a study of blood T cell repertoires in COVID-19. Overall study: Whether acute or convalescent, the COVID-19 samples came from the United States, Italy and Spain. From T cells, B-cell-depleted T cells, or PBMCs came the material, which was cDNA or gDNA.

This CDR3 is 14 amino acids long. CDR1 is SGHRS and CDR2 is YFSETQ in the germline V gene. V shed 4 bases and J shed 0 bases, with 10 bases lying between them. In the study's own analysis: Reference gene primer amplification gave nucleated cell count estimates. This table comes from immunoSEQ multiplex PCR, and its TCRdb copy is limited to in-frame clones, with some not included. Clone size and the V and J calls come from that table; the DNA yielded D and trimming. The sample includes roughly 260,000 clones, about nine tenths of them seen just once. The chain recombines TRBV5-1 with TRBJ1-1, with a tentative D call TRBD1 (5 bases). The source of this sequence is a woman in her forties or fifties who had recovered from COVID-19. The sample was peripheral blood. The CDR3 nucleotides read TGCGCCAGCAGCGACAGCCTCATGAACACTGAAGCTTTCTTT. It translates to CASSDSLMNTEAFF.